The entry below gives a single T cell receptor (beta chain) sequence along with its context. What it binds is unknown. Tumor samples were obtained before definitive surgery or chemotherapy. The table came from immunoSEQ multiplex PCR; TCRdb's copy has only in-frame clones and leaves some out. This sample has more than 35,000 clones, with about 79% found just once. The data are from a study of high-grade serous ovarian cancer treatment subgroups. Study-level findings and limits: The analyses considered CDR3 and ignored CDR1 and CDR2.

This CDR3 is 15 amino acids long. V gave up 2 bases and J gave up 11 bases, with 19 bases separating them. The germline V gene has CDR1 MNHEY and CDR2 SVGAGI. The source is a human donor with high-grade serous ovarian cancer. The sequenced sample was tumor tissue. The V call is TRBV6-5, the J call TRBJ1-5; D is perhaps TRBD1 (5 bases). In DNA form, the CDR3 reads TGTGCCAGCAGTTACCGCGCAGGCCCCTTGGGGGCCCAGCATTTT. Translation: CASSYRAGPLGAQHF.